The 20 T cell receptor beta chains in this list originate from one sample, sequenced in a study of glioma-infiltrating T cells after dendritic cell vaccination. Here immunoSEQ multiplex PCR was the method, and the copy in TCRdb shows in-frame clones only, minus some. This table holds about 87,000 clones, roughly 90% found once. The specimen was blood, collected before dendritic cell vaccination. Receptors were obtained from a human donor with glioblastoma.

About this clone: At the DNA level, this CDR3 is encoded by other sequences in the same sample as well. This rearrangement joins TRBV2 to TRBJ2-5; a possible D gene is TRBD2 (5 bases). The CDR3 has 11 residues. In germline, CDR1 is SNHLY, CDR2 FYNNEI. The V end lost 4 bases, the J end lost 5 bases, and 5 bases lay between the germline ends. CDR3 sequence reads: CASSAGETQYF. DNA for the CDR3: TGTGCCAGCAGTGCGGGGGAGACCCAGTACTTC. Supplemented by reference TRBV2 and TRBJ2-5, the full variable domain reads EPEVTQTPSHQVTQMGQEVILRCVPISNHLYFYWYRQILGQKVEFLVSFYNNEISEKSEIFDDQFSVERPDGSNFTLKIRSTKLEDSAMYFCASSAGETQYFGPGTRLLVL.

V gene TRBV25-1 combines with J gene TRBJ2-1; possibly TRBD2 for D (5 bases). The germline gives CDR1 MGHDK, CDR2 SYGVNS. The length of the CDR3 is 11 residues. The ends were cut back, 9 bases at V and 9 bases at J, with 12 bases in the middle. Written as DNA, the CDR3 is TGTGCCAGTATGATCGGGGTTGAGCAGTTCTTC. It specifies CASMIGVEQFF.

This chain uses TRBV30 with TRBJ1-5; D unclear. The germline V and J ends were trimmed by 2 bases and 4 bases, with 18 bases remaining between them. CDR3 length: 16 amino acids. CDR1 is GTSNPN, CDR2 SVGIG, per germline (reference sequence). CDR3 bases: TGTGCCTGGAGTTGGGCGGGTATGGGAGAGAATCAGCCCCAGCATTTT. Protein: CAWSWAGMGENQPQHF.

V is TRBV6-1 and J is TRBJ2-7, with D perhaps TRBD2 (5 bases). The germline CDR1 and CDR2 sequences are MNHNS and SASEGT. This CDR3 comprises 15 residues. Trimming removed 1 base from V and 2 bases from J, with 12 bases in between. The CDR3 coding sequence is TGTGCCAGCAGTGAAGATAGTAGCGTAACCTACGAGCAGTACTTC. It translates to CASSEDSSVTYEQYF.

The J gene is TRBJ2-7, the V gene TRBV18; D ambiguous. V dropped 6 bases and J dropped 2 bases, with 20 bases sitting between them. The V gene's germline CDR1 is KGHSH and CDR2 LQKENI. This CDR3 comprises 16 residues. This CDR3 reads CASSRSLERLPYEQYF. The CDR3 nucleotides read TGTGCCAGCTCCCGATCCCTCGAGAGGCTCCCCTACGAGCAGTACTTC. Filled out from reference TRBV18 and TRBJ2-7, the complete variable domain reads NAGVMQNPRHLVRRRGQEARLRCSPMKGHSHVYWYRQLPEEGLKFMVYLQKENIIDESGMPKERFSAEFPKEGPSILRIQQVVRGDSAAYFCASSRSLERLPYEQYFGPGTRLTVT.

The rearrangement uses TRBV2 and TRBJ2-1; 9 nucleotides line up with TRBD1. In germline, CDR1 is SNHLY, CDR2 FYNNEI. The V gene end was trimmed by 5 bases and the J gene end by 9 bases; junction bases not matched to a gene: 5. The length of the CDR3 is 13 residues. CDR3 residues: CASSRDRDTEQFF. CDR3 DNA: TGTGCCAGCAGTAGGGACAGGGATACTGAGCAGTTCTTC.

The gene calls are TRBV6-5 and TRBJ1-1; D uncertain. The CDR3 contains 14 residues. Per germline, CDR1 MNHEY and CDR2 SVGAGI. V was pared by 5 bases and J by 4 bases, with 14 bases between. CDR3 DNA: TGTGCCAGCAGTCCCCCCGGGTACACCACTGAAGCTTTCTTT. This gives the protein CASSPPGYTTEAFF.

The gene calls are TRBV10-3 and TRBJ2-7; 7 positions match TRBD1. Germline trimming cut 4 bases from V and 0 bases from J; bases unmatched to any gene: 9. Germline V lookup: CDR1 ENHRY, CDR2 SYGVKD. This CDR3 spans 16 amino acids. CDR3 amino acids: CAISASGTGDSYEQYF. The CDR3 DNA reads as TGTGCCATCAGTGCATCCGGCACAGGGGACTCCTACGAGCAGTACTTC.

This chain joins TRBV2 and TRBJ2-3; D is perhaps TRBD2 (5 bases). CDR1 and CDR2 from the germline V gene are SNHLY and FYNNEI. The CDR3 is made up of 14 amino acids. V was clipped by 8 bases and J by 2 bases, with 14 bases between them. CDR3 DNA sequence: TGTGCCAGCCTTACTAGTACTGCCACAGATACGCAGTATTTT. The encoded protein is CASLTSTATDTQYF.

The V and J genes are TRBV13 and TRBJ2-1; 12 positions match TRBD2. Germline values: CDR1 PRHDT, CDR2 FYEKMQ (reference sequence). Trimming at V came to 2 bases and at J to 10 bases, leaving 9 bases not matched to a gene. The CDR3 extends over 16 amino acids. CDR3 sequence reads: CASSLRTSGISGEQFF. CDR3 coding DNA: TGTGCCAGCAGCTTAAGGACTAGCGGGATTTCAGGGGAGCAGTTCTTC. The full variable domain, completed using reference TRBV13 and TRBJ2-1, is AAGVIQSPRHLIKEKRETATLKCYPIPRHDTVYWYQQGPGQDPQFLISFYEKMQSDKGSIPDRFSAQQFSDYHSELNMSSLELGDSALYFCASSLRTSGISGEQFFGPGTRLTVL.

The rearrangement joins TRBV21-1 to TRBJ2-7; TRBD2, as called in the table, went unchecked against the DNA. TRBV21-1 is described as a pseudogene. This CDR3 comprises 16 residues. The CDR3 sequence: CASNNWKAAADYEQYF. The CDR3 DNA reads TGTGCCAGCAACAATTGGAAGGCGGCAGCGGATTACGAGCAGTACTTC.

This chain uses TRBV7-9 with TRBJ2-7; no definite D call. This CDR3 contains 14 residues. CDR1 is SEHNR, CDR2 FQNEAQ, per germline (reference sequence). The V and J ends lost 1 base and 1 base respectively, with 8 bases between them. CDR3 DNA: TGTGCCAGCAGCTTAGGGGCAGGATCCTACGAGCAGTACTTC. This gives the protein CASSLGAGSYEQYF.

The V gene is TRBV5-4, the J gene TRBJ2-5; D unclear. This CDR3 region has 12 residues. Germline-derived CDR1 and CDR2 are SGHNT and YYREEE (reference sequence). Deletions cut 4 bases from V and 0 bases from J, with 4 bases between. Here the CDR3 reads CASSGNQETQYF. The CDR3 nucleotides read TGTGCCAGCAGCGGCAACCAAGAGACCCAGTACTTC. The full variable domain, with the rest looked up from reference TRBV5-4 and TRBJ2-5, is ETGVTQSPTHLIKTRGQQVTLRCSSQSGHNTVSWYQQALGQGPQFIFQYYREEENGRGNFPPRFSGLQFPNYSSELNVNALELDDSALYLCASSGNQETQYFGPGTRLLVL.

This clone appeared a few times. This sample includes further DNA sequences coding for the same CDR3. This chain uses TRBV30 with TRBJ1-6; D gene ambiguous. From germline, CDR1 is GTSNPN and CDR2 SVGIG (reference sequence). V was cut by 4 bases and J by 3 bases, with 13 bases left in between. There are 15 residues in the CDR3. CDR3: CAWTGRAFYNSPLHF. DNA of the CDR3: TGTGCCTGGACGGGAAGGGCCTTCTATAATTCACCCCTCCACTTT. Full variable domain (rest looked up from reference TRBV30 and TRBJ1-6): SQTIHQWPATLVQPVGSPLSLECTVEGTSNPNLYWYRQAAGRGLQLLFYSVGIGQISSEVPQNLSASRPQDRQFILSSKKLLLSDSGFYLCAWTGRAFYNSPLHFGNGTRLTVT.

The genes are TRBV6-1 and TRBJ2-1, with 7 nucleotides matching TRBD2. Per germline, CDR1 MNHNS and CDR2 SASEGT. CDR3 length equals 15 residues. Trimming took 1 base from V and 1 from J; bases not matched to a gene: 1. The CDR3 spells CASSEGGGSYNEQFF. CDR3 DNA sequence: TGTGCCAGCAGTGAAGGCGGGGGTTCCTACAATGAGCAGTTCTTC.

The chain combines TRBV29-1 with TRBJ1-2, with D tentatively TRBD1 (5 bases). Between the trimmed V and J ends, which lost 6 bases and 0 bases, there was a span of 8 bases. CDR3 size: 12 residues. Per germline, CDR1 SQVTM and CDR2 ANQGSEA. CDR3 amino acids: CSVGPANYGYTF. DNA for the CDR3: TGCAGCGTGGGGCCAGCTAACTATGGCTACACCTTC.

The chain links TRBV11-2 to TRBJ2-7; 8 nucleotides agree with TRBD2. Germline V CDR1 and CDR2: SGHAT, FQNNGV. Unmatched junction bases numbered 9, after V lost 5 bases and J lost 3 bases. The CDR3 length is 15 residues. As DNA, the CDR3 is TGTGCCAGCAGCCCTACACTAGCGGAATACTACGAGCAGTACTTC. It is translated as CASSPTLAEYYEQYF.

The chain couples TRBV7-2 to TRBJ2-1, with D maybe TRBD2 (6 bases). The V gene lost 5 bases and the J gene lost 4 bases, with 9 bases spanning the gap. Germline CDR1 reads SGHTA; CDR2 reads FQGNSA. The CDR3 has 13 amino acids. Here the CDR3 DNA reads TGTGCCAGCAGCGGCGGGACTTACAATGAGCAGTTCTTC. This translates into CASSGGTYNEQFF.

The chain uses TRBV10-3 and TRBJ2-1; D may be TRBD2 (5 bases). Looked up from germline, CDR1 is ENHRY and CDR2 is SYGVKD. This CDR3 is 13 amino acids long. V lost 3 bases, J lost 7 bases, and 10 bases lay in between. CDR3 DNA: TGTGCCATCAGTGATTTAGCGTCGAATGAGCAGTTCTTC. Translating gives CAISDLASNEQFF.

The chain recombines TRBV14 with TRBJ2-3; 11 nucleotides line up with TRBD1. The junction had 5 bases not matched to a gene; V was cut back by 3 bases and J by 0 bases. In germline, CDR1 is SGHDN, CDR2 FVKESK. The CDR3 length is 17 residues. The CDR3 here is CASSQHWDRGSTDTQYF. CDR3 nucleotide sequence: TGTGCCAGCAGCCAGCACTGGGACAGGGGGAGCACAGATACGCAGTATTTT.